These 10 T cell receptor beta chains were sequenced from one sample in a study of cytomegalovirus exposure and HLA in healthy donors. Libraries were prepared by immunoSEQ multiplex PCR; TCRdb keeps only in-frame clonotypes and omits some of them. Among some 180,000 clones listed, roughly 77% were seen once. Sequenced: PBMCs. Source of these receptors: a woman in her twenties or thirties in good health and CMV-seronegative.

This sequence joins TRBV4-2 and TRBJ1-5; TRBD1 agrees at 10 bases. The CDR3 runs 16 residues. V lost 4 bases to trimming and J lost 5 bases; unmatched junction nucleotides: 8. Germline lookup yields CDR1 LGHNA and CDR2 YNFKEQ. This chain's CDR3 is CASSPDGGTGDQPQHF. CDR3 DNA sequence: TGTGCCAGCAGCCCCGACGGTGGGACAGGGGATCAGCCCCAGCATTTT.

This chain links TRBV7-9 with TRBJ2-3; a weak D match, TRBD2 (7 bases). Germline CDR1 and CDR2: SEHNR and FQNEAQ (reference sequence). V lost 5 bases to trimming and J lost 2 bases, with 11 bases between them. The CDR3 is 14 amino acids. CDR3 residues: CASSIGGPTDTQYF. The CDR3 DNA is TGTGCCAGCAGCATCGGGGGGCCCACAGATACGCAGTATTTT.

The chain couples TRBV27 to TRBJ2-3; D is possibly TRBD1 (5 bases). Trimming cost V 5 bases and J 2 bases, with 20 bases left between them. Germline CDR1 and CDR2: MNHEY and SMNVEV (reference sequence). The CDR3 covers 17 residues. The CDR3 coding sequence is TGTGCCAGCAGTCATGGGGCGACGAAAGGGCTCACAGATACGCAGTATTTT. It yields the protein CASSHGATKGLTDTQYF.

In this sample, this clone turned up once. The V and J genes are TRBV19 and TRBJ2-4; TRBD2 is a possible D gene (5 bases). The CDR3 totals 13 residues. Germline CDR1 reads LNHDA; CDR2 reads SQIVND (reference sequence). The germline V and J ends were trimmed by 1 base and 13 bases, with 14 bases remaining between them. Here the CDR3 reads CASSIGFGVGQYF. The DNA of the CDR3 is TGTGCCAGTAGTATAGGGTTCGGGGTTGGACAGTACTTC.

The V and J genes are TRBV27 and TRBJ2-5; a weak D match, TRBD1 (5 bases). The CDR3 runs to 15 residues. Germline V gene lookup returns CDR1 MNHEY and CDR2 SMNVEV (reference sequence). Trimming pared 4 bases from V and 2 bases from J, leaving 14 bases between. CDR3 nucleotide sequence: TGTGCCAGCAGTTCCCATAAACAGGTTCAAGAGACCCAGTACTTC. Protein product: CASSSHKQVQETQYF.

V is TRBV14 and J is TRBJ2-2; 9 positions match TRBD1. Germline values: CDR1 SGHDN, CDR2 FVKESK. J lost 3 bases, V lost 3 bases, and 5 bases had no gene match. The CDR3 runs 16 residues. The CDR3 region is CASSQGGQGDTGELFF. The CDR3 DNA follows: TGTGCCAGCAGCCAGGGGGGACAGGGAGACACCGGGGAGCTGTTTTTT.

The chain carries TRBV25-1 and TRBJ2-7; 8 nucleotides match TRBD1. The germline V gene encodes CDR1 MGHDK and CDR2 SYGVNS. Trimming removed 8 bases from V and 5 bases from J; junction bases left unmatched: 5. The CDR3 loop spans 12 amino acids. The CDR3 spells CASGWTGNEQYF. The CDR3 bases are TGTGCCAGCGGATGGACAGGGAACGAGCAGTACTTC.

In DNA, the CDR3 is TGTGCCAGCAGTGATAGGGGACAGGGGACAGGTGGCTACACCTTC. Translating gives CASSDRGQGTGGYTF. J is TRBJ1-2 and V is TRBV25-1; 10 nucleotides align to TRBD1. The CDR3 is 15 residues long. Germline values: CDR1 MGHDK, CDR2 SYGVNS. With V trimmed by 3 bases and J by 7 bases, 8 bases remained unmatched.

V is TRBV5-8 and J is TRBJ1-1; 8 nucleotides agree with TRBD1. Germline trimming cut 6 bases from V and 3 bases from J; bases unmatched to any gene: 13. The CDR3 covers 16 residues. Germline lookup yields CDR1 SGHTS and CDR2 YDEGEE. CDR3 in amino acids: CASIRTGYLDDTEAFF. The CDR3 nucleotides are TGTGCCAGCATTCGGACAGGGTATCTTGACGACACTGAAGCTTTCTTT.

The chain couples TRBV4-1 to TRBJ2-3; TRBD2 agrees at 8 bases. CDR3 size: 18 residues. The germline CDR1 and CDR2 sequences are MGHRA and YSYEKL. J was trimmed by 2 bases and V by 0 bases; bases with no gene match: 10. The chain's CDR3 is CASSQDRRLAPDTDTQYF. As DNA, the CDR3 is TGCGCCAGCAGCCAAGATCGTCGACTAGCGCCTGACACAGATACGCAGTATTTT.